A single T cell receptor (beta chain) is shown here with its context. These data come from a study of blood T cell repertoires in COVID-19. The V segment lost 1 base and the J segment 4 bases; nucleotides outside the gene matches: 7. Germline lookup yields CDR1 SGHDT and CDR2 YYEEEE. The CDR3 runs 17 residues. Study processing details: Using reference gene primer amplification, nucleated cell counts were estimated. Using immunoSEQ multiplex PCR, the repertoire was profiled, and TCRdb retains in-frame clones only, with some absent. V and J calls and clone size follow that table, whereas D and trimming were derived from the DNA. Of 250,000 to 350,000 clones listed, roughly 87% are singletons.

Input material: peripheral blood. The TCR comes from a woman in her forties or fifties who had recovered from COVID-19. This rearrangement joins TRBV5-6 to TRBJ2-5, with 13 bases aligning to TRBD2. The CDR3 region has the DNA TGTGCCAGCAGCTTGCTCCGACTAGCGGGAGGCGGAGAGACCCAGTACTTC. Encoded protein: CASSLLRLAGGGETQYF.